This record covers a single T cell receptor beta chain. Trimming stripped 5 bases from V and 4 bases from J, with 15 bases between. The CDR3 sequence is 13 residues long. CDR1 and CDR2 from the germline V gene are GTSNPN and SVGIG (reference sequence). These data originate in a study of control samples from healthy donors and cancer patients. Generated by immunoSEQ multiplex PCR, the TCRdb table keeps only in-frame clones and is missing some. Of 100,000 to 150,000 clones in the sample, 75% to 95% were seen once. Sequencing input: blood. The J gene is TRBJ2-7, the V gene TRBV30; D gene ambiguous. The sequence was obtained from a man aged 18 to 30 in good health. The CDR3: CAWGAGGPYEQYF. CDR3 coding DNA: TGTGCCTGGGGAGCCGGCGGTCCTTACGAGCAGTACTTC.